These T cell receptor beta chains were read from a single sample in a study of T cells after yellow fever vaccination. TCRdb re-called the 5' RACE reads with MiXCR, one entry per CDR3 protein. The data contain 300,000 to 450,000 distinct CDR3 sequences, 8% to 9.5% of them seen just once; the ten biggest clones take up 15% to 20%. The sample was PBMCs, taken roughly seven weeks after the first yellow fever vaccination. The receptors were sampled from a man aged 18 to 30 who received the YFV17D yellow fever vaccine. Both conserved end residues are part of each CDR3. A D gene is named only where the DNA matches it firmly. Part of the rows lack a size; the others show once, few, many or a class for expanded clones.

clone_size d_call j_call v_call cdr3_aa cdr3_nt
. . TRBJ1-2 TRBV5-1 CASSLYGTNYGYTF TGCGCCAGCAGCTTGTATGGCACCAACTATGGCTACACCTTC
. TRBD2 TRBJ2-5 TRBV7-7 CASSAGLAGGDQETQYF TGTGCTAGCAGCGCGGGACTAGCGGGGGGGGACCAAGAGACCCAGTACTTC
few . TRBJ1-1 TRBV7-3 CASSNSGLSPTEAFF TGTGCCAGCAGCAACTCTGGGTTAAGCCCCACTGAAGCTTTCTTT
. TRBD2 TRBJ2-1 TRBV12-3/TRBV12-4 CASSLAPGLAGGTSGGYNEQFF TGTGCCAGCAGTTTAGCGCCCGGACTAGCGGGGGGCACTTCAGGGGGATACAATGAGCAGTTCTTC
few TRBD1 TRBJ1-1 TRBV20-1 CSARGPNRGFAEAFF TGCAGTGCTAGAGGGCCAAACAGGGGATTTGCTGAAGCTTTCTTT
many . TRBJ2-3 TRBV20-1 CSARLKASDTQYF TGCAGTGCTAGACTCAAAGCCTCAGATACGCAGTATTTT
. . TRBJ2-7 TRBV10-3 CAITQGRGDYEQYF TGTGCCATCACCCAGGGGAGGGGAGACTACGAGCAGTACTTC
. . TRBJ1-3 TRBV4-3 CASSPRGSRSDTIYF TGCGCCAGCAGCCCCCGGGGGAGCAGGTCAGACACCATATATTTT
. TRBD1 TRBJ2-7 TRBV5-8 CASSFRTGGVYEQYF TGTGCCAGCAGCTTTCGGACAGGGGGGGTCTACGAGCAGTACTTC
many TRBD1 TRBJ1-1 TRBV19 CATRQGPQPPEAFF TGTGCCACTCGACAGGGGCCGCAACCACCTGAAGCTTTCTTT
. . TRBJ1-6 TRBV20-1 CSARDLGGNNSPHHF TGCAGTGCTAGAGATCTAGGGGGGAACAATTCACCCCACCACTTT
few TRBD1 TRBJ1-1 TRBV5-6 CASSPPNRGNEAFF TGTGCCAGCAGCCCACCTAACAGGGGAAATGAAGCTTTCTTT
. . TRBJ2-1 TRBV5-1 CASSGGYNEQFF TGCGCCAGCAGCGGGGGGTACAATGAGCAGTTCTTC
few TRBD2 TRBJ2-3 TRBV25-1 CASSDLKVAGDTDTQYF TGTGCCAGCAGTGACCTAAAGGTAGCGGGGGACACAGATACGCAGTATTTT
few TRBD1 TRBJ2-1 TRBV12-3/TRBV12-4 CASSLQGVNEQFF TGTGCCAGCAGTTTACAGGGGGTTAATGAGCAGTTCTTC
. . TRBJ2-5 TRBV9 CASSETSALETQYF TGTGCCAGCAGCGAGACCTCAGCGTTAGAGACCCAGTACTTC